What follows are 32 T cell receptor beta chains derived from one specimen sequenced in a study of T cell clonotyping in hematopoietic cell transplantation. As to time point: recipient sample about 28 days before transplant, after cytoreduction. This table comes from immunoSEQ multiplex PCR, and its TCRdb copy is limited to in-frame clones, with some not included. The sample has about 16,000 clones, 93% seen once. The sample consisted of peripheral blood mononuclear cells, taken before stem cell transplant. These receptors all come from a young man with biphenotypic leukemia. Some clones in this sample may be carry-over from other donors' samples.

The gene calls are TRBV4-3 and TRBJ2-7; the D is unclear. The CDR3 contains 16 residues. V was clipped by 1 base and J by 2 bases, with 15 bases between them. CDR1 is LGHNA, CDR2 YSLEER, per germline. CDR3: CASSQASWGEPYEQYF. The DNA for the CDR3 is TGCGCCAGCAGCCAAGCCAGTTGGGGTGAGCCCTACGAGCAGTACTTC.

The chain employs TRBV11-1 and TRBJ2-7; TRBD1 aligns across 8 bases. The CDR3 is 14 amino acids. V was clipped by 5 bases and J by 2 bases; unmatched bases: 5. The V gene's germline CDR1 is SGHAT and CDR2 FQDESV (reference sequence). CDR3 sequence reads: CASSPGTGTYEQYF. The CDR3 bases are TGTGCCAGCAGCCCCGGGACAGGAACCTACGAGCAGTACTTC. The variable domain in full, with the rest retrieved from reference TRBV11-1 and TRBJ2-7, is EAEVAQSPRYKITEKSQAVAFWCDPISGHATLYWYRQILGQGPELLVQFQDESVVDDSQLPKDRFSAERLKGVDSTLKIQPAELGDSAMYLCASSPGTGTYEQYFGPGTRLTVT.

The genes are TRBV7-2 and TRBJ1-3, with D tentatively TRBD1 (5 bases). V lost 0 bases and J lost 2, with 17 bases in between. CDR1 is SGHTA and CDR2 is FQGNSA in the germline V gene. The CDR3 runs 18 residues. DNA for the CDR3: TGTGCCAGCAGCTTAGCGGGGACGGGGCGGATCACTGGAAACACCATATATTTT. Encoded protein: CASSLAGTGRITGNTIYF. Using reference TRBV7-2 and TRBJ1-3 for the parts outside the CDR3, the full variable domain is GAGVSQSPSNKVTEKGKDVELRCDPISGHTALYWYRQSLGQGLEFLIYFQGNSAPDKSGLPSDRFSAERTGGSVSTLTIQRTQQEDSAVYLCASSLAGTGRITGNTIYFGEGSWLTVV.

V is TRBV5-1 and J is TRBJ1-1; possibly TRBD1 for D (6 bases). Germline V lookup: CDR1 SGHRS, CDR2 YFSETQ. Trimming left V 2 bases short and J 2 bases short, with 13 bases between. The length of the CDR3 is 15 residues. CDR3 sequence: CASSLLGQINTEAFF. The CDR3 DNA is TGCGCCAGCAGCTTATTAGGACAGATTAACACTGAAGCTTTCTTT.

The count of this clone is one. This chain connects TRBV30 to TRBJ1-1; D is perhaps TRBD1 (5 bases). V lost 1 base and J lost 1, with 13 bases in between. The germline CDR1 and CDR2 sequences are GTSNPN and SVGIG (reference sequence). The CDR3 covers 15 residues. CDR3 protein: CAWSAAEGWNTEAFF. In nucleotides, the CDR3 is TGTGCCTGGAGTGCTGCCGAGGGGTGGAACACTGAAGCTTTCTTT.

The chain links TRBV6-1 to TRBJ2-3, with TRBD1 matching 8 bases. J lost 9 bases, V lost 5 bases, and 13 bases had no gene match. Germline CDR1 MNHNS, CDR2 SASEGT. The CDR3 length is 15 residues. CDR3 sequence reads: CASSHRDRPTLTQYF. In nucleotides, the CDR3 is TGTGCCAGCAGTCACCGGGACAGGCCCACTCTGACGCAGTATTTT.

V usage is TRBV7-2 and J usage is TRBJ2-5, with D possibly being TRBD1 (8 bases). The CDR3 length is 15 residues. Germline V gene data show CDR1 as SGHTA and CDR2 as FQGNSA. V lost 1 base, J lost 5 bases, and 14 bases lay in between. The CDR3 region has the DNA TGTGCCAGCAGCTTAGGACAGGGGCGGGAGGAGACCCAGTACTTC. This gives the protein CASSLGQGREETQYF. The entire variable domain, with the rest obtained from reference TRBV7-2 and TRBJ2-5, is as follows: GAGVSQSPSNKVTEKGKDVELRCDPISGHTALYWYRQSLGQGLEFLIYFQGNSAPDKSGLPSDRFSAERTGGSVSTLTIQRTQQEDSAVYLCASSLGQGREETQYFGPGTRLLVL.

This sequence joins TRBV4-3 and TRBJ2-1, with D perhaps TRBD1 (5 bases). CDR3 size: 14 residues. V shed 0 bases and J shed 9 bases, with 12 bases lying between them. The germline V gene encodes CDR1 LGHNA and CDR2 YSLEER. The CDR3 coding sequence is TGCGCCAGCAGCCAAGATGCAGGGCGGAGTGAGCAGTTCTTC. Translating gives CASSQDAGRSEQFF.

The rearrangement uses TRBV7-8 and TRBJ2-7; D might be TRBD1 or TRBD2, each matching 6 bases. Trimming shortened V by 1 base and J by 2 bases, and 9 bases separated the two germline ends. Germline CDR1 reads SGHVS; CDR2 reads FQNEAQ. CDR3 length: 14 residues. As DNA, the CDR3 is TGTGCCAGCAGCTTAGAGGGGGGACCCTACGAGCAGTACTTC. Its protein is CASSLEGGPYEQYF.

The chain joins TRBV30 to TRBJ1-1, with D unresolved. The V gene's germline CDR1 is GTSNPN and CDR2 SVGIG (reference sequence). The V end was cut by 5 bases, the J end by 10 bases, with 14 bases between. CDR3 length: 11 residues. CDR3: CAWALHSGAFF. CDR3 nucleotides: TGTGCCTGGGCCCTTCACTCGGGAGCTTTCTTT.

V is TRBV30 and J is TRBJ1-5, with D maybe TRBD1 (6 bases). V gave up 0 bases and J gave up 8 bases, with 8 bases separating them. The CDR3 contains 12 residues. Germline CDR1 is GTSNPN and CDR2 is SVGIG (reference sequence). The CDR3 spells CAWSVGDKPQHF. CDR3 bases: TGTGCCTGGAGTGTCGGGGACAAGCCCCAGCATTTT.

This chain uses TRBV7-8 with TRBJ1-2, with D tentatively TRBD1 (5 bases). CDR1 and CDR2 (germline): SGHVS, FQNEAQ. This CDR3 has 14 amino acids. V shed 5 bases and J shed 4 bases, with 14 bases lying between them. This CDR3 reads CASSPGRDSYGYTF. In nucleotides, the CDR3 is TGTGCCAGCAGCCCGGGGAGGGACTCCTATGGCTACACCTTC.

The J gene is TRBJ1-2, the V gene TRBV30; D remains unclear. This CDR3 is 12 amino acids long. Germline lookup yields CDR1 GTSNPN and CDR2 SVGIG (reference sequence). V lost 8 bases and J 3 bases, leaving 13 bases between the germline ends. The CDR3 spells CAGERVYYGYTF. CDR3 in DNA: TGTGCCGGGGAGCGGGTTTACTATGGCTACACCTTC.

The CDR3 sequence is CAWPPGGTQYF. The CDR3, as DNA: TGTGCCTGGCCCCCCGGGGGGACCCAGTACTTC. The rearrangement uses TRBV30 and TRBJ2-5, with a possible D match to TRBD2 (6 bases). Germline V lookup: CDR1 GTSNPN, CDR2 SVGIG (reference sequence). The CDR3 consists of 11 residues. Trimming pared 5 bases from V and 7 bases from J, leaving 11 bases between.

The rearrangement links TRBV10-1 to TRBJ1-1; possible D gene TRBD1, 5 bases. The CDR3 totals 14 residues. Trimming shortened V by 2 bases and J by 2 bases, and 9 bases separated the two germline ends. Germline values: CDR1 WNHNN, CDR2 SYGVQD (reference sequence). The CDR3 sequence: CASSEGHRNTEAFF. The CDR3 nucleotides read TGCGCCAGCAGTGAGGGACATAGAAACACTGAAGCTTTCTTT.

The chain is built from TRBV30 and TRBJ2-7; the D is unclear. The V and J ends lost 6 bases and 3 bases respectively, with 18 bases between them. The CDR3 length is 14 residues. The V gene's germline CDR1 is GTSNPN and CDR2 SVGIG (reference sequence). The CDR3 DNA follows: TGTGCCTGCTCAACCGGGTCTGCCCTCTACGAGCAGTACTTC. Translated: CACSTGSALYEQYF.

The chain couples TRBV25-1 to TRBJ1-2, with D possibly TRBD1 on 5 matching bases. Trimming removed 6 bases from V and 4 bases from J, with 18 bases in between. The germline gives CDR1 MGHDK, CDR2 SYGVNS. The CDR3 is 15 amino acids. CDR3 in DNA: TGTGCCAGCAGCCCAACCGGGGCGATGATCTATGGCTACACCTTC. It translates to CASSPTGAMIYGYTF.

Turning to this clone: Sequence at one end of the junction differs from germline and may be a read error. The chain uses TRBV9 and TRBJ2-5; D may be TRBD1 or TRBD2 (5 bases each). This CDR3 region has 16 residues. Germline V lookup: CDR1 SGDLS, CDR2 YYNGEE. This CDR3 is CASSVDTRGAQGTQYF. Written as DNA, the CDR3 is TGTGCCAGCAGCGTAGACACGCGAGGGGCTCAAGGGACCCAGTACTTC. Based on the CDR3 plus reference TRBV9 and TRBJ2-5, the full variable domain is DSGVTQTPKHLITATGQRVTLRCSPRSGDLSVYWYQQSLDQGLQFLIQYYNGEERAKGNILERFSAQQFPDLHSELNLSSLELGDSALYFCASSVDTRGAQGTQYFGPGTRLLVL.

The V gene is TRBV4-1, the J gene TRBJ1-2; TRBD1 agrees at 7 bases. Germline assignment: CDR1 MGHRA and CDR2 YSYEKL. The CDR3 has 15 amino acids. J was trimmed by 4 bases and V by 1 base; bases with no gene match: 6. DNA for the CDR3: TGCGCCAGCAGCCAAGGCGCAGGGGGAGCCTATGGCTACACCTTC. Translation gives CASSQGAGGAYGYTF.

The chain employs TRBV10-3 and TRBJ2-2; no clear D. This CDR3 has 15 residues. Germline loops: CDR1 ENHRY, CDR2 SYGVKD. V lost 3 bases and J lost 7, with 15 bases in between. The CDR3 coding sequence is TGTGCCATCAGTGAAGTAAGCCCCGATGGCGGGGAGCTGTTTTTT. Protein product: CAISEVSPDGGELFF.

V and J are TRBV7-2 and TRBJ2-7; 7 positions agree with TRBD1. There are 14 residues in the CDR3. Trimming removed 1 base from V and 2 bases from J; junction bases left unmatched: 2. The V gene's germline CDR1 is SGHTA and CDR2 FQGNSA. In DNA form, the CDR3 reads TGTGCCAGCAGCTTAGGGGACAGCCCCTACGAGCAGTACTTC. It encodes CASSLGDSPYEQYF.

The chain has TRBV30 and TRBJ2-6; D not resolved. This CDR3 is 14 amino acids long. CDR1 is GTSNPN and CDR2 is SVGIG in the germline V gene (reference sequence). The V gene lost 4 bases and the J gene lost 2 bases, with 9 bases spanning the gap. This chain's CDR3 is CAWIQNAGANVLTF. The CDR3 DNA sequence: TGTGCCTGGATACAGAACGCTGGGGCCAACGTCCTGACTTTC. Based on the CDR3 plus reference TRBV30 and TRBJ2-6, the full variable domain is SQTIHQWPATLVQPVGSPLSLECTVEGTSNPNLYWYRQAAGRGLQLLFYSVGIGQISSEVPQNLSASRPQDRQFILSSKKLLLSDSGFYLCAWIQNAGANVLTFGAGSRLTVL.

The rearrangement uses TRBV13 and TRBJ2-7; either TRBD1 or TRBD2 may fit D (5 bases each). In germline, CDR1 is PRHDT, CDR2 FYEKMQ (reference sequence). The CDR3 is 16 amino acids. The V end was cut by 5 bases, the J end by 5 bases, with 22 bases between. The CDR3 region is CASSPHIGTGTNEQYF. The CDR3 region has the DNA TGTGCCAGCAGCCCCCATATCGGGACGGGGACGAACGAGCAGTACTTC.

The chain carries TRBV27 and TRBJ2-1, with 11 nucleotides matching TRBD1. Germline values: CDR1 MNHEY, CDR2 SMNVEV (reference sequence). V dropped 6 bases and J dropped 14; count of bases not matched to a gene: 9. This CDR3 region has 13 residues. CDR3 sequence (DNA): TGTGCCAGCAGAACAACGGACAGGGGGCGGGAGTTCTTC. Protein sequence: CASRTTDRGREFF.

The chain couples TRBV2 to TRBJ1-5; D not certain. CDR3 length equals 15 residues. With 2 bases removed from V and 1 base from J, the gap between germline ends came to 9 bases. Looked up from germline, CDR1 is SNHLY and CDR2 is FYNNEI. The CDR3 region is CASSEWGHSNQPQHF. CDR3 in DNA: TGTGCCAGCAGTGAATGGGGTCACAGCAATCAGCCCCAGCATTTT.

The CDR3 bases are TGCGCCAGCAGTCAAGCGGGACCACCCTTAAGCAATCAGCCCCAGCATTTT. This gives the protein CASSQAGPPLSNQPQHF. The V call is TRBV23-1, the J call TRBJ1-5; weak D call: TRBD1 (5 bases). TRBV23-1 is an ORF; its function is uncertain. The ends were cut back, 2 bases at V and 1 base at J, with 15 bases in the middle. CDR3 length: 17 amino acids.

V usage is TRBV30 and J usage is TRBJ1-6; D remains unclear. This CDR3 has 13 amino acids. Germline lookup yields CDR1 GTSNPN and CDR2 SVGIG (reference sequence). V lost 2 bases and J 7 bases, leaving 9 bases between the germline ends. The CDR3 spells CAWSSLQNSPLHF. The CDR3 DNA reads as TGTGCCTGGAGTTCCCTCCAAAATTCACCCCTCCACTTT.

This clone appeared once. The chain links TRBV11-3 to TRBJ1-1; D gene uncertain. The CDR3 is 14 residues long. Germline V gene lookup returns CDR1 SGHNT and CDR2 YENEEA. V lost 6 bases and J 6 bases, leaving 17 bases between the germline ends. The CDR3 DNA reads as TGTGCCAGCAGTGCTACTCCGGATGTCGCTGAAGCTTTCTTT. The encoded protein is CASSATPDVAEAFF.

The chain has TRBV7-2 and TRBJ1-6, with D tentatively TRBD1 (5 bases). Germline lookup yields CDR1 SGHTA and CDR2 FQGNSA. This CDR3 has 15 amino acids. Trimming left V 2 bases short and J 8 bases short, with 13 bases between. The CDR3 protein is CASSLREARDSPLHF. CDR3 bases: TGTGCCAGCAGCTTAAGGGAGGCCAGGGATTCACCCCTCCACTTT.

This clone appeared a single time. V and J are TRBV27 and TRBJ2-2; no definite D call. The V gene lost 5 bases and the J gene lost 0 bases, with 13 bases spanning the gap. Germline V lookup: CDR1 MNHEY, CDR2 SMNVEV (reference sequence). This CDR3 has 16 residues. The CDR3 loop reads CASSIRPNANTGELFF. DNA of the CDR3: TGTGCCAGCAGTATACGACCTAACGCGAACACCGGGGAGCTGTTTTTT.

V gene TRBV16 combines with J gene TRBJ2-3; no definite D call. With 1 base removed from V and 2 bases from J, the gap between germline ends came to 7 bases. The CDR3 consists of 14 residues. The germline V gene encodes CDR1 KGHSY and CDR2 FQNENV. DNA of the CDR3: TGTGCCAGCAGCCAATTAGCCAACACAGATACGCAGTATTTT. As protein: CASSQLANTDTQYF.

This chain connects TRBV7-8 to TRBJ2-3; 11 positions match TRBD2. Germline CDR1 reads SGHVS; CDR2 reads FQNEAQ. The CDR3 sequence is 18 residues long. The ends lost 4 bases at V and 0 bases at J; junction bases unmatched: 9. The CDR3 coding sequence is TGTGCCAGCAGCTCAGGGGGGACTAGCGGTCCTAGCACAGATACGCAGTATTTT. Its protein is CASSSGGTSGPSTDTQYF.